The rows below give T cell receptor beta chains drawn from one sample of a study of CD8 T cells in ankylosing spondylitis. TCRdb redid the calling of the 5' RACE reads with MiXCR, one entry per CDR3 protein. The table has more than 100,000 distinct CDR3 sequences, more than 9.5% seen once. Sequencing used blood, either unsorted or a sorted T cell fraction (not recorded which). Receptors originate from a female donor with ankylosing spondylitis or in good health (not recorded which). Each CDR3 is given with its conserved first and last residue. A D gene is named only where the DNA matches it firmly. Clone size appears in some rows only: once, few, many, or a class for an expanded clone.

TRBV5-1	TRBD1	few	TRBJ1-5	TGCGCCAGCAGTTATTCACCAGGGGGAGATCAGCCCCAGCATTTT	CASSYSPGGDQPQHF
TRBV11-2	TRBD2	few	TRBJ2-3	TGTGCCAGCAGCTTAGGGTTACTAGCGGGGGGGATTGTCACAGATACGCAGTATTTT	CASSLGLLAGGIVTDTQYF
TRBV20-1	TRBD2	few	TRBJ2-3	TGCAGTGCCGTTCCGGGACTAGCGGGAGATGATACGCAGTATTTT	CSAVPGLAGDDTQYF
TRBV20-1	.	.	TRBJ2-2	TGCAGTGCTAGAGATCCCCACGGGAGTGGCACCGGGGAGCTGTTTTTT	CSARDPHGSGTGELFF
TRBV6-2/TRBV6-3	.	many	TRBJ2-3	TGTGCCAGCGGCCCCTGGGGGCTGGGAGATACGCAGTATTTT	CASGPWGLGDTQYF
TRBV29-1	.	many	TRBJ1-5	TGCAGCGTTAACGACAGGATCGGTCAGCCCCAGCATTTT	CSVNDRIGQPQHF
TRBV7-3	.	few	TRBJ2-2	TGTGCCAGCAGCTTTACAATTTCGAACACCGGGGAGCTGTTTTTT	CASSFTISNTGELFF
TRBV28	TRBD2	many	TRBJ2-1	TGTGCCAGCAGCTCTCTAGCGGGCCCATCCAATGAGCAGTTCTTC	CASSSLAGPSNEQFF
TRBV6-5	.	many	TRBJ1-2	TGTGCCAGCAGTTCGGTGGGGGGATCGGCTGGCTACACCTTC	CASSSVGGSAGYTF
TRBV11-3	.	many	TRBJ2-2	TGTGCCAGCAGGTCGGGCGGGAACCTGTTTTTT	CASRSGGNLFF
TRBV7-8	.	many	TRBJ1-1	TGTGCCAGCAGCTTATCAATGGGCACTGAAGCTTTCTTT	CASSLSMGTEAFF
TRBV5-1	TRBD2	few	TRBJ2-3	TGCGCCAGCACCCGTGTCGCGGGGGGGCCGCCAGATACGCAGTATTTT	CASTRVAGGPPDTQYF
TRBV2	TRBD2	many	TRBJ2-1	TGTGCCAGCAGTGAAACTAGCGGTACCTACAATGAGCAGTTCTTC	CASSETSGTYNEQFF
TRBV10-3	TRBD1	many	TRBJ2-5	TGTGCCATCAGTGAGTCTATGGGACAGGGGAAGAAGACCCAGTACTTC	CAISESMGQGKKTQYF
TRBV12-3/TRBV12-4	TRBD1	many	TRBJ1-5	TGTGCCAGCTCGGACAGGGCCAATCAGCCCCAGCATTTT	CASSDRANQPQHF
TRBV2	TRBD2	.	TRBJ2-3	TGTGCCAGCAATTGGGAGGGCCGAGGCACAGATACGCAGTATTTT	CASNWEGRGTDTQYF
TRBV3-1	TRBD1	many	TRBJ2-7	TGTGCCACCAGGGGGAAAGGGTTCGACGAGCAGTACTTC	CATRGKGFDEQYF
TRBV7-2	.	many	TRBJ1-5	TGTGCCAGCACCTACAGGGCGGGGCAGCCCCAGCATTTT	CASTYRAGQPQHF
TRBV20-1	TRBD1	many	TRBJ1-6	TGCAGTGCTCTCGACAGACAGGGCGCGGCCTATAATTCACCCCTCCACTTT	CSALDRQGAAYNSPLHF
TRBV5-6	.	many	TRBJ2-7	TGTGCCAGCAGCTTGGTAACCACCAAGGACGAGCAGTACTTC	CASSLVTTKDEQYF
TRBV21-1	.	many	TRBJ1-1	TGTGCCAGCAGCAAAGATAGACGGTTGAACACTGAAGCTTTCTTT	CASSKDRRLNTEAFF
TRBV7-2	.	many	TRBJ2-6	TGTGCCAGCAGATTAACTGGGGATACTGGGGCCAACGTCCTGACTTTC	CASRLTGDTGANVLTF
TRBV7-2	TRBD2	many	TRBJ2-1	TGTGCCAGCAGCTTTTGGCGGGGGGGAAATGAGCAGTTCTTC	CASSFWRGGNEQFF
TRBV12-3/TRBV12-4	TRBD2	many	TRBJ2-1	TGTGCCAGCAGGCGAACTAGCGGGGGGGCCTCTGAGCAGTTCTTC	CASRRTSGGASEQFF
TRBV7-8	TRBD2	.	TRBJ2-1	TGTGCCAGCAGCTTAGTCGTAGCGGGGGGGAAATACAATGAGCAGTTCTTC	CASSLVVAGGKYNEQFF
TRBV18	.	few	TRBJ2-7	TGTGCCAGCTCACTATCGACTCATGCCCGCGAGCAGTACTTC	CASSLSTHAREQYF
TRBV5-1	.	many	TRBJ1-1	TGCGCCAGCAGCCCCCGGGTGGGGGCTATCACTGAAGCTTTCTTT	CASSPRVGAITEAFF
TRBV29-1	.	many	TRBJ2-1	TGCAGCGTTGTGGCAGGTACACCATACAATGAGCAGTTCTTC	CSVVAGTPYNEQFF
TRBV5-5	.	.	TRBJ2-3	TGTGCCAGCAGCTTGCGGTCCACAGATACGCAGTATTTT	CASSLRSTDTQYF
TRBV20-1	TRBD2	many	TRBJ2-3	TGCAGTGCTAGAGATGGGGGGACTATTCTACTAGATACGCAGTATTTT	CSARDGGTILLDTQYF
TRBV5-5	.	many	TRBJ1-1	TGTGCCAGCAGCTTACATACCGCCATGAACACTGAAGCTTTCTTT	CASSLHTAMNTEAFF
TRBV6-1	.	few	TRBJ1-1	TGTGCCATCAGAGGGGTAACTGAAGCTTTCTTT	CAIRGVTEAFF
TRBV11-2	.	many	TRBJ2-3	TGTGCCAGCAGCTTACCTGGTGTGGATACGCAGTATTTT	CASSLPGVDTQYF
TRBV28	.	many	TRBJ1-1	TGTGCCAGCAGCCCGCGGGCTACTGAAGCTTTCTTT	CASSPRATEAFF
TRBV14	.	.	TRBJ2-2	TGTGCCAGCAGTGGAGGGGTATTCACCGGGGAGCTGTTTTTT	CASSGGVFTGELFF
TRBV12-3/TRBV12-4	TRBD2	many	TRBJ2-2	TGTGCCAACGCGCGGGAGTCCTGGGGCTCCGGGGAGCTGTTTTTT	CANARESWGSGELFF
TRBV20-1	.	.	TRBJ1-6	TGCAGTGCTAGAGTCCGGGGTGAAGGGTATAATTCACCCCTCCACTTT	CSARVRGEGYNSPLHF